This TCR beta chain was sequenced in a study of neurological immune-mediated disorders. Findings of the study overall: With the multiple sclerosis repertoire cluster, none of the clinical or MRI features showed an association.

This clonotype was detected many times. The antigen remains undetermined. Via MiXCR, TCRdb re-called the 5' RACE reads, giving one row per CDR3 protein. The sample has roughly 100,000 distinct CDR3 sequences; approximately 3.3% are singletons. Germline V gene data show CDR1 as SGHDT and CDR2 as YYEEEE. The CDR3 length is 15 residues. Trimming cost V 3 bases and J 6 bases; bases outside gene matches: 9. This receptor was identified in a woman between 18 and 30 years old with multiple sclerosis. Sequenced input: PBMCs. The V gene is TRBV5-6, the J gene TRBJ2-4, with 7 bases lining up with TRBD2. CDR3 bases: TGTGCCAGCAGCTATGAACCCTGGGGGGGAAACATTCAGTACTTC. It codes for CASSYEPWGGNIQYF.